What follows are 32 T cell receptor beta chains derived from one specimen sequenced in a study of regulatory T cells. Primers: 52 TRBV forward and 13 TRBJ reverse. Data came from immunoSEQ multiplex PCR; TCRdb stores just in-frame clones and leaves some out. The sample has some 20,000 clones, roughly 93% seen once. Sequenced sample: CD8+ T cells sorted from blood. The receptors were sampled from a child aged 2 to 10 with CD3G deficiency.

The chain combines TRBV11-3 with TRBJ2-2; TRBD1 is a possible D gene (6 bases). This CDR3 has 13 residues. The germline V gene has CDR1 SGHNT and CDR2 YENEEA. With 3 bases removed from V and 7 bases from J, the gap between germline ends came to 9 bases. This CDR3 reads CASSLGAVGELFF. For the CDR3, the DNA is TGTGCCAGCAGCTTGGGGGCAGTCGGGGAGCTGTTTTTT.

The chain links TRBV28 to TRBJ2-7, with TRBD2 matching 9 bases. CDR3 length: 17 amino acids. With 6 bases clipped from V and 2 bases from J, the junction kept 14 bases outside the gene matches. Germline V gives CDR1 MDHEN, CDR2 SYDVKM. Here the CDR3 DNA reads TGTGCCAGCAGCCCCCTAGGTAGCGGGAGACTCACCTACGAGCAGTACTTC. Translated: CASSPLGSGRLTYEQYF. Complete variable domain (other parts from reference TRBV28 and TRBJ2-7): DVKVTQSSRYLVKRTGEKVFLECVQDMDHENMFWYRQDPGLGLRLIYFSYDVKMKEKGDIPEGYSVSREKKERFSLILESASTNQTSMYLCASSPLGSGRLTYEQYFGPGTRLTVT.

This rearrangement joins TRBV28 to TRBJ2-7; D could derive from TRBD1 or TRBD2 (5 bases each). Trimming took 6 bases from V and 0 from J, leaving 6 bases between them. CDR3 length equals 12 residues. CDR1 and CDR2 from the germline V gene are MDHEN and SYDVKM. CDR3 sequence (DNA): TGTGCCAGCAGCGGGGCCTCCTACGAGCAGTACTTC. Translated: CASSGASYEQYF.

The chain links TRBV28 to TRBJ1-1; D might be TRBD1 (6 bases). The V end was cut by 3 bases, the J end by 8 bases, with 7 bases between. CDR1 is MDHEN and CDR2 is SYDVKM in the germline V gene. CDR3 length: 11 amino acids. The CDR3 here is CASSLGHEAFF. The CDR3 nucleotides read TGTGCCAGCAGTTTGGGACACGAAGCTTTCTTT.

The gene calls are TRBV6-1 and TRBJ2-7; unclear D gene. Per germline, CDR1 MNHNS and CDR2 SASEGT. The V end was cut by 4 bases, the J end by 6 bases, with 19 bases between. CDR3 length: 15 amino acids. The CDR3: CASSALGNSWGEQYF. The CDR3 nucleotides are TGTGCCAGCAGTGCCCTGGGGAATAGTTGGGGCGAGCAGTACTTC.

The V and J genes are TRBV5-1 and TRBJ2-7; 13 nucleotides align to TRBD2. There are 13 residues in the CDR3. Germline trimming cut 3 bases from V and 6 bases from J; bases unmatched to any gene: 0. The V gene's germline CDR1 is SGHRS and CDR2 YFSETQ. The CDR3, as DNA: TGCGCCAGCAGCTGGACTAGCGGGAGCGAGCAGTACTTC. Protein product: CASSWTSGSEQYF.

This clone is a singleton in its sample. The CDR3 here is CASSENAGQGYEQYF. The CDR3 nucleotides read TGTGCCAGCAGTGAAAATGCCGGACAGGGTTACGAGCAGTACTTC. V and J are TRBV6-1 and TRBJ2-7; 8 nucleotides line up with TRBD1. In germline, CDR1 is MNHNS, CDR2 SASEGT. CDR3 length equals 15 residues. After removal of 2 bases from V and 4 bases from J, the junction contained 7 bases not matched to a gene.

The chain has TRBV27 and TRBJ2-7; tentative D call: TRBD2 (6 bases). Germline V lookup: CDR1 MNHEY, CDR2 SMNVEV (reference sequence). V was cut by 2 bases and J by 3 bases, with 14 bases left in between. The CDR3 is 15 amino acids. The CDR3 DNA sequence: TGTGCCAGCAGTTTAAAAGGGACGGGAGTCTACGAGCAGTACTTC. It encodes CASSLKGTGVYEQYF.

The chain couples TRBV13 to TRBJ2-3; 7 bases agree with TRBD2. The CDR3 contains 15 residues. J lost 2 bases, V lost 4 bases, and 6 bases had no gene match. CDR1 and CDR2 (germline): PRHDT, FYEKMQ (reference sequence). The CDR3 spells CASSSGTTNTDTQYF. CDR3 in DNA: TGTGCCAGCAGCTCCGGGACTACTAACACAGATACGCAGTATTTT.

The chain joins TRBV7-8 to TRBJ1-3; D ambiguous. Germline loops: CDR1 SGHVS, CDR2 FQNEAQ. This CDR3 region has 15 residues. Trimming left V 5 bases short and J 0 bases short, with 11 bases between. CDR3 region: CASSPGRSSGNTIYF. DNA of the CDR3: TGTGCCAGCAGCCCCGGACGGAGCTCTGGAAACACCATATATTTT.

The rearrangement links TRBV6-1 to TRBJ2-1; 9 bases line up with TRBD1. CDR1 and CDR2 (germline): MNHNS, SASEGT. The CDR3 extends over 13 amino acids. After removal of 6 bases from V and 3 bases from J, the junction contained 0 bases not matched to a gene. CDR3 in DNA: TGTGCCAGCAGGACAGGGGGCTACAATGAGCAGTTCTTC. Translating gives CASRTGGYNEQFF.

The V call is TRBV7-8, the J call TRBJ2-7, with 8 bases that match TRBD2. CDR3 length: 16 residues. Germline V gives CDR1 SGHVS, CDR2 FQNEAQ. The ends lost 0 bases at V and 4 bases at J; junction bases unmatched: 8. This CDR3 reads CASSLAPGTSIYEQYF. Written as DNA, the CDR3 is TGTGCCAGCAGCTTAGCTCCCGGGACTAGTATTTACGAGCAGTACTTC.

This sequence joins TRBV6-1 and TRBJ1-3; D possibly corresponds to TRBD1 (5 bases). Germline V gene sequence: CDR1 MNHNS, CDR2 SASEGT. Trimming shortened V by 2 bases and J by 0 bases, and 14 bases separated the two germline ends. The CDR3 is 17 amino acids. CDR3 sequence: CASSEFKGPFSGNTIYF. DNA for the CDR3: TGTGCCAGCAGTGAATTTAAGGGACCCTTCTCTGGAAACACCATATATTTT.

The V and J genes are TRBV28 and TRBJ1-1; no firm D call. The germline V gene encodes CDR1 MDHEN and CDR2 SYDVKM. V lost 6 bases and J 1 base, leaving 15 bases between the germline ends. The CDR3 loop spans 15 amino acids. The CDR3 sequence is CASRPPGRRNTEAFF. The CDR3 coding sequence is TGTGCCAGCAGGCCCCCCGGTAGGAGGAACACTGAAGCTTTCTTT.

This clone appeared a single time. The V call is TRBV6-1, the J call TRBJ1-1; a possible D gene is TRBD1 (6 bases). V was clipped by 6 bases and J by 4 bases, with 9 bases between them. The CDR3 is 12 residues long. Germline-derived CDR1 and CDR2 are MNHNS and SASEGT. The DNA for the CDR3 is TGTGCCAGCAGCGCACAGGGCACTGAAGCTTTCTTT. Its translation: CASSAQGTEAFF.

Of note for this clone: One end of the junction varies from germline; a read error may be responsible. The chain combines TRBV10-3 with TRBJ1-1; TRBD1 aligns across 7 bases. Germline CDR1 reads ENHRY; CDR2 reads SYGVKD. CDR3 length: 13 residues. The CDR3 is CAVRQGLYTEAFF. The DNA for the CDR3 is TGTGCCGTCAGACAGGGTCTTTACACTGAAGCTTTCTTT.

This chain joins TRBV27 and TRBJ2-3; D possibly corresponds to TRBD1 (6 bases). The CDR3 runs to 15 residues. Germline CDR1 and CDR2: MNHEY and SMNVEV (reference sequence). Trimming stripped 5 bases from V and 4 bases from J, with 16 bases between. CDR3 in DNA: TGTGCCAGCAGTCCCTATCCGACAGGAGCAGATACGCAGTATTTT. It specifies CASSPYPTGADTQYF.

This chain uses TRBV28 with TRBJ2-7; D is undetermined. The germline gives CDR1 MDHEN, CDR2 SYDVKM. The V gene lost 4 bases and the J gene lost 4 bases, with 11 bases spanning the gap. The CDR3 sequence is 13 residues long. CDR3 coding DNA: TGTGCCAGCAGTTCCCTCCCCGGGTACGAGCAGTACTTC. This gives the protein CASSSLPGYEQYF.

This clone showed up just once. The CDR3 protein is CASSPGLGSYEQYF. CDR3 bases: TGTGCCAGTAGCCCCGGGCTAGGCTCCTACGAGCAGTACTTC. The V and J genes are TRBV19 and TRBJ2-7, with unresolved D. Germline CDR1 reads LNHDA; CDR2 reads SQIVND (reference sequence). V lost 6 bases, J lost 0 bases, and 12 bases lay in between. This CDR3 contains 14 residues.

The chain has TRBV28 and TRBJ2-6; D is possibly TRBD1 or TRBD2 (5 bases each). The CDR3 spans 13 residues. V was cut by 5 bases and J by 12 bases, with 14 bases left in between. CDR1 is MDHEN and CDR2 is SYDVKM in the germline V gene. CDR3 in DNA: TGTGCCAGCAGTCTGGGACCCGGGGCCGTCCTGACTTTC. Protein product: CASSLGPGAVLTF.

The chain is built from TRBV28 and TRBJ2-7, with 9 bases aligning to TRBD1. The V segment lost 5 bases and the J segment 4 bases; nucleotides outside the gene matches: 3. CDR1 is MDHEN and CDR2 is SYDVKM in the germline V gene. The CDR3 is 13 amino acids. In DNA, the CDR3 is TGTGCCAGCAGTCCGACAGGGGGGTACGAGCAGTACTTC. It codes for CASSPTGGYEQYF.

V is TRBV19 and J is TRBJ1-1, with unresolved D. The V end was cut by 3 bases, the J end by 0 bases, with 8 bases between. The CDR3 is 14 residues long. Looked up from germline, CDR1 is LNHDA and CDR2 is SQIVND (reference sequence). DNA of the CDR3: TGTGCCAGTAGTATCCGGGGAGTGAACACTGAAGCTTTCTTT. Translated, it gives CASSIRGVNTEAFF.

V and J are TRBV10-2 and TRBJ2-7; maybe TRBD2 (5 bases). Deletions cut 2 bases from V and 3 bases from J, with 8 bases between. CDR1 is WSHSY and CDR2 is SAAADI in the germline V gene. This CDR3 region has 13 residues. The CDR3 nucleotides read TGCGCCAGCAGTGAGCGGGGAGTCTACGAGCAGTACTTC. Residues: CASSERGVYEQYF.

The chain carries TRBV27 and TRBJ2-3; 7 positions match TRBD1. This CDR3 has 15 residues. Trimming cost V 5 bases and J 1 base; bases outside gene matches: 6. Germline V gene lookup returns CDR1 MNHEY and CDR2 SMNVEV (reference sequence). The CDR3 region has the DNA TGTGCCAGCAGTAATGAGGGGGCTGGCACAGATACGCAGTATTTT. This codes for CASSNEGAGTDTQYF.

The rearrangement joins TRBV28 to TRBJ2-1; TRBD2 aligns across 12 bases. The CDR3 runs 14 residues. V lost 3 bases to trimming and J lost 8 bases; unmatched junction nucleotides: 2. The germline V gene has CDR1 MDHEN and CDR2 SYDVKM. The CDR3, as DNA: TGTGCCAGCAGTTTTCTAGCGGGAGGGTATGAGCAGTTCTTC. Translated, it gives CASSFLAGGYEQFF.

The rearrangement joins TRBV6-5 to TRBJ1-2; 8 bases match TRBD1. V was pared by 5 bases and J by 2 bases, with 7 bases of the junction left unmatched. This CDR3 comprises 15 residues. The germline V gene encodes CDR1 MNHEY and CDR2 SVGAGI. CDR3 protein: CASSPGQGGNYGYTF. Here the CDR3 DNA reads TGTGCCAGCAGTCCCGGACAGGGTGGAAACTATGGCTACACCTTC.

The gene calls are TRBV28 and TRBJ2-2; TRBD2 agrees at 9 bases. The CDR3 is 15 residues long. Germline lookup yields CDR1 MDHEN and CDR2 SYDVKM. J gave up 5 bases and V 8 bases, and 9 bases lay outside the gene matches. The CDR3 loop reads CASCIAGERTGELFF. In DNA, the CDR3 is TGTGCCAGCTGTATAGCGGGAGAAAGAACCGGGGAGCTGTTTTTT. The entire variable domain, with the rest obtained from reference TRBV28 and TRBJ2-2, is as follows: DVKVTQSSRYLVKRTGEKVFLECVQDMDHENMFWYRQDPGLGLRLIYFSYDVKMKEKGDIPEGYSVSREKKERFSLILESASTNQTSMYLCASCIAGERTGELFFGEGSRLTVL.

The V and J genes are TRBV7-9 and TRBJ1-4; 7 nucleotides align to TRBD1. This CDR3 has 17 amino acids. After removal of 3 bases from V and 4 bases from J, the junction contained 11 bases not matched to a gene. Germline values: CDR1 SEHNR, CDR2 FQNEAQ (reference sequence). CDR3 nucleotides: TGTGCCAGCAGCTTGGGATGGACCGGGACAGATAATGAAAAACTGTTTTTT. Translation gives CASSLGWTGTDNEKLFF.

The V and J genes are TRBV18 and TRBJ2-3; no firm D call. The germline gives CDR1 KGHSH, CDR2 LQKENI. V dropped 2 bases and J dropped 3 bases, with 0 bases sitting between them. The CDR3 is 11 amino acids. For the CDR3, the DNA is TGTGCCAGCTCACCAACAGATACGCAGTATTTT. Protein sequence: CASSPTDTQYF.

CDR3 amino acids: CASSPNGHVHEQYF. In DNA, the CDR3 is TGTGCCAGCAGCCCCAACGGCCACGTCCACGAGCAGTACTTC. The chain employs TRBV28 and TRBJ2-7; the D is unclear. Trimming shortened V by 6 bases and J by 5 bases, and 17 bases separated the two germline ends. Germline-derived CDR1 and CDR2 are MDHEN and SYDVKM. The CDR3 is 14 amino acids. The full variable domain, its missing parts supplied by reference TRBV28 and TRBJ2-7, is DVKVTQSSRYLVKRTGEKVFLECVQDMDHENMFWYRQDPGLGLRLIYFSYDVKMKEKGDIPEGYSVSREKKERFSLILESASTNQTSMYLCASSPNGHVHEQYFGPGTRLTVT.

V is TRBV21-1 and J is TRBJ2-3; TRBD2, as called in the table, went unchecked against the DNA. TRBV21-1 is designated a pseudogene. This CDR3 contains 15 residues. CDR3 sequence (DNA): TGTGCCAGCAGCAAAGAGGGGAGGGGGTCAGATACGCAGTATTTT. Its translation is CASSKEGRGSDTQYF.

The CDR3 DNA reads TGCGCCAGCAGCTTAAGGGTAGGGGGCCAAGAGACCCAGTACTTC. This translates into CASSLRVGGQETQYF. The chain carries TRBV5-1 and TRBJ2-5; tentatively, D is TRBD1 (6 bases). The V gene's germline CDR1 is SGHRS and CDR2 YFSETQ. The CDR3 has 15 residues. The V gene lost 2 bases and the J gene lost 1 base, with 12 bases spanning the gap.